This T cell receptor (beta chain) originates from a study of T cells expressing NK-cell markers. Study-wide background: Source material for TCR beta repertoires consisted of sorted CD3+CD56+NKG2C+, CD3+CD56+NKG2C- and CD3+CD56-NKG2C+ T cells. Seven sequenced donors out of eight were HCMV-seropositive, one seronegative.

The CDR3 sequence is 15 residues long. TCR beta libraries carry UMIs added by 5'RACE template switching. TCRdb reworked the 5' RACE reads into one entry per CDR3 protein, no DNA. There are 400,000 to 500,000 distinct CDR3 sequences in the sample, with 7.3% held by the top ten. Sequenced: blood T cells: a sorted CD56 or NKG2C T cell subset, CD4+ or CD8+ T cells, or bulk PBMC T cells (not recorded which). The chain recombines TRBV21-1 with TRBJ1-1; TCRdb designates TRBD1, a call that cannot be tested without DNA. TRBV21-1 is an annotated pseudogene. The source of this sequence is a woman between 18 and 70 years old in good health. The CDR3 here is CASSEGGALDTEAFF.